Below, 23 T cell receptor beta chains from the same sample are listed, as sequenced in a study of cytomegalovirus exposure and HLA in healthy donors. PCR involved 60 Vbeta and 13 Jbeta primers. The table came from immunoSEQ multiplex PCR; TCRdb's copy has only in-frame clones and leaves some out. This sample has about 200,000 clones, with roughly 83% found just once. The specimen sequenced was PBMCs. These TCRs come from a male donor in good health and CMV-seropositive.

V usage is TRBV7-2 and J usage is TRBJ1-1, with 11 bases aligning to TRBD1. Germline CDR1 and CDR2: SGHTA and FQGNSA. This CDR3 has 17 amino acids. J was trimmed by 0 bases and V by 5 bases; bases with no gene match: 8. In DNA form, the CDR3 reads TGTGCCAGCAGCGTCGGGACAGGGGGGAATGTGAACACTGAAGCTTTCTTT. Translated, it gives CASSVGTGGNVNTEAFF.

The chain couples TRBV19 to TRBJ1-1, with 10 bases fitting TRBD1. The germline V gene encodes CDR1 LNHDA and CDR2 SQIVND (reference sequence). Trimming took 4 bases from V and 5 from J; bases not matched to a gene: 13. This CDR3 contains 17 residues. The CDR3 loop is CASSNRWTGGSRTEAFF. DNA of the CDR3: TGTGCCAGTAGTAACCGATGGACAGGGGGATCTAGGACTGAAGCTTTCTTT.

The genes are TRBV19 and TRBJ1-1, with 7 nucleotides matching TRBD1. Germline V lookup: CDR1 LNHDA, CDR2 SQIVND (reference sequence). The CDR3 spans 18 residues. Trimming removed 1 base from V and 5 bases from J; junction bases left unmatched: 16. The CDR3 region is CASSIGVGTARSKTEAFF. The DNA for the CDR3 is TGTGCCAGTAGTATAGGGGTTGGGACAGCCCGATCGAAAACTGAAGCTTTCTTT.

In DNA form, the CDR3 reads TGTGCCAGCAGTTTAGCGGGGGGCACAGATACGCAGTATTTT. As protein: CASSLAGGTDTQYF. The rearrangement links TRBV6-5 to TRBJ2-3, with 9 bases matching TRBD2. Germline CDR1 reads MNHEY; CDR2 reads SVGAGI. The CDR3 is 14 amino acids. With 4 bases clipped from V and 1 base from J, the junction kept 0 bases outside the gene matches.

The chain is built from TRBV28 and TRBJ2-7; 9 nucleotides line up with TRBD1. CDR3 length: 14 residues. Per germline, CDR1 MDHEN and CDR2 SYDVKM. J gave up 2 bases and V 6 bases, and 5 bases lay outside the gene matches. This CDR3 is CASSPRDRAYEQYF. The CDR3 region has the DNA TGTGCCAGCAGCCCGCGGGACAGGGCCTACGAGCAGTACTTC.

J is TRBJ2-7 and V is TRBV19; a possible D gene is TRBD1 (5 bases). This CDR3 is 14 amino acids long. V dropped 5 bases and J dropped 2 bases, with 13 bases sitting between them. Germline V gene data show CDR1 as LNHDA and CDR2 as SQIVND (reference sequence). The chain's CDR3 is CASSSRQSPYEQYF. CDR3 coding DNA: TGTGCCAGTAGTTCCCGACAGAGCCCCTACGAGCAGTACTTC.

A few counts support this clone. The chain has TRBV7-2 and TRBJ2-3; the match to TRBD2 covers 13 bases. Germline CDR1 reads SGHTA; CDR2 reads FQGNSA. The CDR3 is 19 residues long. The ends lost 5 bases at V and 4 bases at J; junction bases unmatched: 15. The CDR3: CASSPQSRLAGGYSDTQYF. For the CDR3, the DNA is TGTGCCAGCAGCCCACAATCTAGACTAGCGGGGGGCTACTCAGATACGCAGTATTTT.

The gene calls are TRBV5-4 and TRBJ1-4; tentatively, D is TRBD1 (6 bases). Germline V gene sequence: CDR1 SGHNT, CDR2 YYREEE (reference sequence). V was pared by 3 bases and J by 4 bases, with 16 bases between. This CDR3 has 16 amino acids. The CDR3 is CASSSHPTGINEKLFF. CDR3 bases: TGTGCCAGCAGCTCCCATCCGACAGGAATTAATGAAAAACTGTTTTTT.

The chain is built from TRBV7-3 and TRBJ2-7; TRBD2 matches at 10 bases. V trimming: 7 bases; J trimming: 3 bases; junction bases outside the gene matches: 6. CDR1 and CDR2 from the germline V gene are SGHTA and FQGTGA. This CDR3 has 14 residues. The chain's CDR3 is CASKRASGSYEQYF. The CDR3 region has the DNA TGTGCCAGCAAACGGGCTAGCGGGAGCTACGAGCAGTACTTC.

The J gene is TRBJ2-3, the V gene TRBV4-1, with 9 bases matching TRBD2. The J segment lost 9 bases and the V segment lost 0 bases, leaving 10 bases of the junction unmatched. This CDR3 has 16 amino acids. CDR1 and CDR2 from the germline V gene are MGHRA and YSYEKL. The CDR3 DNA is TGCGCCAGCAGCCAAGAAGCGGGGGGCACCCCCCGGACGCAGTATTTT. Translation gives CASSQEAGGTPRTQYF.

V usage is TRBV29-1 and J usage is TRBJ1-3; D is possibly TRBD1 (6 bases). V gave up 7 bases and J gave up 0 bases, with 13 bases separating them. Germline values: CDR1 SQVTM, CDR2 ANQGSEA. This CDR3 is 14 amino acids long. CDR3 residues: CSGVQGNSGNTIYF. The DNA for the CDR3 is TGCAGCGGGGTTCAGGGGAACTCTGGAAACACCATATATTTT.

The CDR3 loop is CSAGLAGPYNEQFF. CDR3 nucleotides: TGCAGCGCAGGACTAGCGGGACCCTACAATGAGCAGTTCTTC. The gene calls are TRBV29-1 and TRBJ2-1; 12 bases fit TRBD2. CDR3 length: 14 residues. Germline V CDR1 and CDR2: SQVTM, ANQGSEA. Trimming at V came to 7 bases and at J to 2 bases, leaving 3 bases not matched to a gene.

V and J are TRBV5-1 and TRBJ2-7, with TRBD2 matching over 13 bases. Germline V gives CDR1 SGHRS, CDR2 YFSETQ. Trimming at V came to 7 bases and at J to 6 bases, leaving 4 bases not matched to a gene. The CDR3 consists of 13 residues. In DNA, the CDR3 is TGCGCCAGCGGGACTAGCGGGATATCCGAGCAGTACTTC. It translates to CASGTSGISEQYF.

The genes are TRBV7-9 and TRBJ2-1; D uncertain. Between the trimmed V and J ends, which lost 5 bases and 0 bases, there was a span of 14 bases. CDR1 SEHNR and CDR2 FQNEAQ come from the germline V gene (reference sequence). The CDR3 is made up of 16 amino acids. The CDR3 is CASSERLRSSYNEQFF. CDR3 sequence (DNA): TGTGCCAGCAGCGAAAGGTTGCGGAGCTCCTACAATGAGCAGTTCTTC.

V is TRBV4-1 and J is TRBJ2-5; tentative D call: TRBD2 (5 bases). Trimming removed 4 bases from V and 5 bases from J, with 17 bases in between. This CDR3 is 15 amino acids long. Germline V CDR1 and CDR2: MGHRA, YSYEKL. Written as DNA, the CDR3 is TGCGCCAGCAGCCGCATCCTACTAGGGTGGGAGACCCAGTACTTC. It yields the protein CASSRILLGWETQYF.

This chain connects TRBV27 to TRBJ1-6; D is perhaps TRBD1 (5 bases). This CDR3 comprises 13 residues. Per germline, CDR1 MNHEY and CDR2 SMNVEV (reference sequence). Between the trimmed V and J ends, which lost 4 bases and 8 bases, there was a span of 9 bases. The chain's CDR3 is CASSSGGYSPLHF. As DNA, the CDR3 is TGTGCCAGCAGTTCCGGGGGTTATTCACCCCTCCACTTT.

The count of this clone is one. The V call is TRBV18, the J call TRBJ2-2, with D perhaps TRBD1 (5 bases). From germline, CDR1 is KGHSH and CDR2 LQKENI. Deletions cut 3 bases from V and 0 bases from J, with 14 bases between. The CDR3 is 17 amino acids. Written as DNA, the CDR3 is TGTGCCAGCTCACCCAGGGTATCAATGCCGAACACCGGGGAGCTGTTTTTT. Protein: CASSPRVSMPNTGELFF.

The chain uses TRBV9 and TRBJ2-3, with 10 bases that match TRBD2. Germline trimming cut 0 bases from V and 1 base from J; bases unmatched to any gene: 14. Germline V CDR1 and CDR2: SGDLS, YYNGEE. The CDR3 loop spans 20 amino acids. The CDR3: CASSVAPPNPGTSGTDTQYF. The CDR3, as DNA: TGTGCCAGCAGCGTAGCCCCTCCGAACCCCGGGACTAGCGGCACAGATACGCAGTATTTT.

The chain couples TRBV5-5 to TRBJ1-5; a possible D gene is TRBD1 (5 bases). CDR1 is SGHKS, CDR2 YYEKEE, per germline (reference sequence). Trimming pared 0 bases from V and 4 bases from J, leaving 14 bases between. The CDR3 is 16 residues long. For the CDR3, the DNA is TGTGCCAGCAGCTTGGGCCGGACACCCGCGAATCAGCCCCAGCATTTT. Residues: CASSLGRTPANQPQHF.

The chain is built from TRBV19 and TRBJ2-3; 7 nucleotides align to TRBD2. V trimming: 9 bases; J trimming: 10 bases; junction bases outside the gene matches: 25. Germline-derived CDR1 and CDR2 are LNHDA and SQIVND (reference sequence). The CDR3 totals 17 residues. As DNA, the CDR3 is TGTGCCAGCCAACATATCGCCGGGTCCATGGGAGGGGATGCGCAGTATTTT. Protein sequence: CASQHIAGSMGGDAQYF.

As for this clone: An end of the junction does not agree with germline; a read error may underlie this. The CDR3 sequence is CSSSRRQADNYGYTF. As DNA, the CDR3 is TGTTCCAGCAGCCGAAGACAGGCGGATAACTATGGCTACACCTTC. The rearrangement uses TRBV7-9 and TRBJ1-2, with TRBD1 as a possible D gene (6 bases). The germline CDR1 and CDR2 sequences are SEHNR and FQNEAQ (reference sequence). There are 15 residues in the CDR3.

This chain connects TRBV18 to TRBJ1-1, with D unresolved. CDR3 length: 16 residues. Germline CDR1 KGHSH, CDR2 LQKENI. The V gene lost 3 bases and the J gene lost 1 base, with 15 bases spanning the gap. The CDR3 DNA reads as TGTGCCAGCTCACCGCCGGCGCTGGGCAGGAACACTGAAGCTTTCTTT. Amino acids: CASSPPALGRNTEAFF.

The gene calls are TRBV6-6 and TRBJ2-1, with D possibly TRBD1 on 6 matching bases. The V and J ends lost 2 bases and 8 bases respectively, with 13 bases between them. The CDR3 runs to 14 residues. Germline V gene sequence: CDR1 MNHNY, CDR2 SVGAGI (reference sequence). The CDR3 bases are TGTGCCAGCAGTTACACCCGGACAGTGTATGAGCAGTTCTTC. Residues: CASSYTRTVYEQFF.